The clone carrying this T cell receptor (beta chain) was observed once. Its specificity is not known. TCRdb keeps only in-frame clones here, not all; method: immunoSEQ multiplex PCR. Seen here are around 100,000 clones, about 95% observed once, and the top ten hold 1% to 1.5%. This record comes from a study of siplizumab effects on memory and regulatory T cells. Study-level results: Contribution to the alloresponse seemed major for naive T cells, which also seemed more diverse than memory cells. The study found that siplizumab significantly reduced alloreactive sequences traceable to unstimulated CD4+ memory cells. Sequences below about 10^-5 frequency were poorly captured. As a result, only a minor fraction of alloreactive clones mapped to unstimulated subsets.

CDR1 KGHSH and CDR2 LQKENI come from the germline V gene. This CDR3 contains 14 residues. With 7 bases removed from V and 8 bases from J, the gap between germline ends came to 18 bases. The sequenced sample was non-Treg CD4+ T cells sorted from blood. The sequence came from a human donor in good health. The chain joins TRBV18 to TRBJ2-1; D is uncertain. CDR3: CASFYDGVFDEQFF. CDR3 coding DNA: TGTGCCAGCTTTTATGATGGAGTGTTTGATGAGCAGTTCTTC. The whole variable domain, filled in from reference TRBV18 and TRBJ2-1, reads NAGVMQNPRHLVRRRGQEARLRCSPMKGHSHVYWYRQLPEEGLKFMVYLQKENIIDESGMPKERFSAEFPKEGPSILRIQQVVRGDSAAYFCASFYDGVFDEQFFGPGTRLTVL.